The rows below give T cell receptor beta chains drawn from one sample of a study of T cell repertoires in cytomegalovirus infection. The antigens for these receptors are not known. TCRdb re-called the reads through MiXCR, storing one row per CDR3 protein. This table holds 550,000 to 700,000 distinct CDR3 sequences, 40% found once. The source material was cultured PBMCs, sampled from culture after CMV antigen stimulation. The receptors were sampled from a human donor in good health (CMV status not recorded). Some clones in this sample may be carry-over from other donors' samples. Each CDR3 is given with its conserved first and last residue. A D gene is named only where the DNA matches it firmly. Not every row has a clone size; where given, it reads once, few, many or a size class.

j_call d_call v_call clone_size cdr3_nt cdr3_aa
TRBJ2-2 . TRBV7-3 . TGTGCCAGCAGGATTGGACACTCCGGCGGGGAGCTGTTTTTT CASRIGHSGGELFF
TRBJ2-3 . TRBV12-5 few TGTGCTAGTGGTCCGGGGGTCCCAGATACGCAGTATTTT CASGPGVPDTQYF
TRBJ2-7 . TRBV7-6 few TGTGCCAGCAGCGCCGACAGCCCCTACGAGCAGTACTTC CASSADSPYEQYF
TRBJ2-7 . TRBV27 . TGTGCCAGCAGTCGACTCAGCTCCTACGAGCAGTACTTC CASSRLSSYEQYF
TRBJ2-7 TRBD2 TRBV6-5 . TGTGCCAGCAGTTACAACGGCGGGAGGGCCTTCCCCTACGAGCAGTACTTC CASSYNGGRAFPYEQYF
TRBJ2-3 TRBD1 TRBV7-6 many TGTGCCAGCAGTCCGCGGACAGGGAGCACAGATACGCAGTATTTT CASSPRTGSTDTQYF
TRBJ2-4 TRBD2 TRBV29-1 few TGCAGCGTTAGGACTAGCGGGAAGGGGTACTTC CSVRTSGKGYF
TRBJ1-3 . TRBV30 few TGTGCCTGCCAGAGTGGACCTGGAAACACCATATATTTT CACQSGPGNTIYF
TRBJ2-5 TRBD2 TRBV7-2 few TGTGCCAGCAGCTTAGCGTCTAGCGGCCAAGAGACCCAGTACTTC CASSLASSGQETQYF
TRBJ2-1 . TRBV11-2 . TGTGCCAGCAGCGTTGGGCGGGCCGGGAATGAGCAGTTCTTC CASSVGRAGNEQFF
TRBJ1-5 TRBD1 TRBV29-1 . TGCAGCGTTGTCCTCACAGGGGGCGTCGGAAGCAATCAGCCCCAGCATTTT CSVVLTGGVGSNQPQHF
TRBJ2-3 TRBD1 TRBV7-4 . TGTGCCAGCAGCTCACCGGGACAGGGTCCAGATACGCAGTATTTT CASSSPGQGPDTQYF
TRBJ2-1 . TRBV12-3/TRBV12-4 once TGTGCCAGCAGTTTACACAGGGTTCTGAAGTGGTACAATGAGCAGTTCTTC CASSLHRVLKWYNEQFF
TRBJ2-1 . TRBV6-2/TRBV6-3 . TGTGCCAGCAGGACCGATAGATTAGGGGCCTTCTACAATGAGCAGTTCTTC CASRTDRLGAFYNEQFF
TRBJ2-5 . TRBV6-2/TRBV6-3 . TGTGCCAGCAGTTCCTCATTGGCCAAGTGGGAGACCCAGTACTTC CASSSSLAKWETQYF
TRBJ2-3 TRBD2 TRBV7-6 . TGTGCCAGCAGCGCACAAGGGGAGGGGGATACGCAGTATTTT CASSAQGEGDTQYF
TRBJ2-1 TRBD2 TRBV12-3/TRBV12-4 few TGTGCCAGCAGGGGGACTACGGGGAAACGGCAGTTCTTC CASRGTTGKRQFF
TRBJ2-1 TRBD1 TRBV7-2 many TGTGCCAGCAGCTTAGTAGGGACAGGGAGCTACAATGAGCAGTTCTTC CASSLVGTGSYNEQFF